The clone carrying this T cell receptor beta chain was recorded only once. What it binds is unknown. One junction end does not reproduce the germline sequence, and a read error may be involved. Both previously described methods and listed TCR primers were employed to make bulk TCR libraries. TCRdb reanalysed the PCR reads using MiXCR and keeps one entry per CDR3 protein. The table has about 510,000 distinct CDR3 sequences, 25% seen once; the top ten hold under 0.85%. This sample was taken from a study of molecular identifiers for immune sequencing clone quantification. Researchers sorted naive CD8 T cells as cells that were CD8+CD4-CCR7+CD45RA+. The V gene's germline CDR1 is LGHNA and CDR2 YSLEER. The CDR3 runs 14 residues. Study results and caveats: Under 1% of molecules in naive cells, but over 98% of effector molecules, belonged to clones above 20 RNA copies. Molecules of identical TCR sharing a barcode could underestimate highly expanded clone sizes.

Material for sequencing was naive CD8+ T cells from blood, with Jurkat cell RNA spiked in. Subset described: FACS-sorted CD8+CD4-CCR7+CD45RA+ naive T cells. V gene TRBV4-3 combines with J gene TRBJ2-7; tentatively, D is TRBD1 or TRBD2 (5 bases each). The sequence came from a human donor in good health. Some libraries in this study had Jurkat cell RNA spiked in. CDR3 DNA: TGCGCCAGCAGCCACGACAGAGGGGTAGACGAGCAGTACTTT. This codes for CASSHDRGVDEQYF.